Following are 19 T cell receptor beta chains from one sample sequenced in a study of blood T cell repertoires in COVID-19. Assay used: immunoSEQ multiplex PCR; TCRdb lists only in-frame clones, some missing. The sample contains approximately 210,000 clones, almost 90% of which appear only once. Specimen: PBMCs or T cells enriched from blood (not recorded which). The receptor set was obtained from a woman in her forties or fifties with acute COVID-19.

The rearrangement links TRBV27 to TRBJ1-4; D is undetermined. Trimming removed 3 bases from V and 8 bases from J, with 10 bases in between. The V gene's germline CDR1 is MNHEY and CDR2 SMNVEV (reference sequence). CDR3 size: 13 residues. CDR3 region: CASSLGPGEKLFF. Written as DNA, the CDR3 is TGTGCCAGCAGTTTGGGCCCCGGCGAAAAACTGTTTTTT.

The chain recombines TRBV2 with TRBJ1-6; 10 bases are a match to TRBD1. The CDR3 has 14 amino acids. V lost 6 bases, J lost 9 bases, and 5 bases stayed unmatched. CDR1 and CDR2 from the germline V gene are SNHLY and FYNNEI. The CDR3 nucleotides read TGTGCCAGCAGGCTCGGGACAGGGGTTTCACCCCTCCACTTT. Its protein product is CASRLGTGVSPLHF.

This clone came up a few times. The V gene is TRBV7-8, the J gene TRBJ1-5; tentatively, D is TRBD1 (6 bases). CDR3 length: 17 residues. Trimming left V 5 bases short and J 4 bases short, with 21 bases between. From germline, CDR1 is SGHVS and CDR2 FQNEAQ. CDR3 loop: CASSPRLAGELNQPQHF. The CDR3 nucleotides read TGTGCCAGCAGCCCACGTCTTGCAGGGGAGCTGAATCAGCCCCAGCATTTT.

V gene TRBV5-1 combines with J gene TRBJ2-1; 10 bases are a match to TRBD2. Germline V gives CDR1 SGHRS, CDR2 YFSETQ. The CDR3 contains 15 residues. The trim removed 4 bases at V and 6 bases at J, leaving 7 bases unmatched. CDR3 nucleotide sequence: TGCGCCAGCAGCATACTAGCGGGACCCCTCAATGAGCAGTTCTTC. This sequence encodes CASSILAGPLNEQFF.

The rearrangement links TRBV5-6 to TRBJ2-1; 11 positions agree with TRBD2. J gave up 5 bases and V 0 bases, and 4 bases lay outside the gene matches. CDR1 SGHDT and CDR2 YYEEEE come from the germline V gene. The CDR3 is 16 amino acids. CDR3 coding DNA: TGTGCCAGCAGCTTGGCACTAGCGGGAGCCCACAATGAGCAGTTCTTC. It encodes CASSLALAGAHNEQFF.

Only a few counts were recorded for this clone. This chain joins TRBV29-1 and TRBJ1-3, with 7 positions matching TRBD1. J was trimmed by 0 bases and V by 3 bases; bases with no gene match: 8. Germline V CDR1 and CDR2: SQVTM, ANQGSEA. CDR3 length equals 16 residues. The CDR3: CSVEATGVSSGNTIYF. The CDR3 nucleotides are TGCAGCGTTGAGGCAACAGGGGTTAGCTCTGGAAACACCATATATTTT.

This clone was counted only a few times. The CDR3 spells CASSQTGTSGASGQYF. CDR3 nucleotides: TGCGCCAGCAGCCAGACCGGGACTAGCGGGGCCTCGGGGCAGTACTTC. The chain links TRBV4-1 to TRBJ2-7, with 13 bases identical to TRBD2. The CDR3 length is 16 residues. Germline V CDR1 and CDR2: MGHRA, YSYEKL. V trimming: 3 bases; J trimming: 9 bases; junction bases outside the gene matches: 11.

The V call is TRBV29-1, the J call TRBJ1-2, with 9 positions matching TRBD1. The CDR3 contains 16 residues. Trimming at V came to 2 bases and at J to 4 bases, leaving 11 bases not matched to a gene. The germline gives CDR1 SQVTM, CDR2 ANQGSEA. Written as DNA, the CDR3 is TGCAGCGTTGAACCCTACGCGGGACAGGGCCTCTATGGCTACACCTTC. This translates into CSVEPYAGQGLYGYTF.

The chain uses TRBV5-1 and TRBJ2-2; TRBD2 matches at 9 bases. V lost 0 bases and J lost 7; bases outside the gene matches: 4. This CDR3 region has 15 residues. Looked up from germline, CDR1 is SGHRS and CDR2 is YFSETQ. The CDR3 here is CASSLDLAGVGELFF. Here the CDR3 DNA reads TGCGCCAGCAGCTTGGATTTAGCGGGAGTCGGGGAGCTGTTTTTT.

The CDR3 coding sequence is TGTGCCACTGACGGAGGACAGGGCCCGTATTTT. Translating gives CATDGGQGPYF. The rearrangement joins TRBV19 to TRBJ2-3; 8 bases map to TRBD1. Germline CDR1 is LNHDA and CDR2 is SQIVND (reference sequence). The CDR3 sequence is 11 residues long. Trimming at V came to 10 bases and at J to 14 bases, leaving 11 bases not matched to a gene.

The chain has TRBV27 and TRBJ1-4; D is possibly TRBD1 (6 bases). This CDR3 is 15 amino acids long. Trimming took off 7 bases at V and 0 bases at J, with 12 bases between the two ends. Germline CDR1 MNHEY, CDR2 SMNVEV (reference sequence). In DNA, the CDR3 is TGTGCCAGCACTTGGACAGCTTCAACTAATGAAAAACTGTTTTTT. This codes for CASTWTASTNEKLFF. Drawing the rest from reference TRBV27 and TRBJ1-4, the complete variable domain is EAQVTQNPRYLITVTGKKLTVTCSQNMNHEYMSWYRQDPGLGLRQIYYSMNVEVTDKGDVPEGYKVSRKEKRNFPLILESPSPNQTSLYFCASTWTASTNEKLFFGSGTQLSVL.

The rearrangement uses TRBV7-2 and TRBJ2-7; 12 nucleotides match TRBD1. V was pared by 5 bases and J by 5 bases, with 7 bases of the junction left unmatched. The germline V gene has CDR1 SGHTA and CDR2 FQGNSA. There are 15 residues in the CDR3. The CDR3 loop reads CASSRTGTGGNEQYF. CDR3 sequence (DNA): TGTGCCAGCAGCCGGACCGGGACAGGGGGCAACGAGCAGTACTTC.

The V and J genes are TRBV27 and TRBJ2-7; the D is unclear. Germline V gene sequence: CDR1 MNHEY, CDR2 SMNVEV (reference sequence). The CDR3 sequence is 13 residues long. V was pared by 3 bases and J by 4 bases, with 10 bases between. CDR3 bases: TGTGCCAGCAGTTTTGGGCAGGTTTACGAGCAGTACTTC. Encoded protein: CASSFGQVYEQYF.

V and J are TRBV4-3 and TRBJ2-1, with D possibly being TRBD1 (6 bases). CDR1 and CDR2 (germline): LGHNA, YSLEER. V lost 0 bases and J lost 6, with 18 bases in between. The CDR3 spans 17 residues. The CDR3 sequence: CASSQDGLGQGINEQFF. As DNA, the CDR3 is TGCGCCAGCAGCCAAGATGGTTTAGGGCAGGGGATCAATGAGCAGTTCTTC.

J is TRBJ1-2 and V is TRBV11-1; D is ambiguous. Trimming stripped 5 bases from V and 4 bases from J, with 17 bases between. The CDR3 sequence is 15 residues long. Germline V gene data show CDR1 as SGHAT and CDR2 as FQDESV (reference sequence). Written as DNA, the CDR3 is TGTGCCAGCAGCCCCGGGTTTGTCGGCACCTATGGCTACACCTTC. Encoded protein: CASSPGFVGTYGYTF.

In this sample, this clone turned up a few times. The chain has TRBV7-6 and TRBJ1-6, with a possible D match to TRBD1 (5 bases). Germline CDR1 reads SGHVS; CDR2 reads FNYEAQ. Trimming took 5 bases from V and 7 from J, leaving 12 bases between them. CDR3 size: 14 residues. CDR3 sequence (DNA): TGTGCCAGCAGCCCATGGCGGGGGAATTCACCCCTCCACTTT. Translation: CASSPWRGNSPLHF.

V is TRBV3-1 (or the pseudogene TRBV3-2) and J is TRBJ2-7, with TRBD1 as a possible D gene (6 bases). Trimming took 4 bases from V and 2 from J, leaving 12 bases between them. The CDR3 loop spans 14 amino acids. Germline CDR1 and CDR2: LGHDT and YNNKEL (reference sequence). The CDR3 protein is CASSLWQGPYEQYF. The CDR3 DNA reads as TGTGCCAGCAGCCTCTGGCAGGGGCCCTACGAGCAGTACTTC.

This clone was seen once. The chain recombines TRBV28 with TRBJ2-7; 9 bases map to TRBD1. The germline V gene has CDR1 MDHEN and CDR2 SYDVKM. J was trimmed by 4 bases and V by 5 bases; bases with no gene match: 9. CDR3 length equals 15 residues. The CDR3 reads CASSRPGQGKYEQYF. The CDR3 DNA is TGTGCCAGCAGTCGACCGGGACAGGGAAAATACGAGCAGTACTTC.

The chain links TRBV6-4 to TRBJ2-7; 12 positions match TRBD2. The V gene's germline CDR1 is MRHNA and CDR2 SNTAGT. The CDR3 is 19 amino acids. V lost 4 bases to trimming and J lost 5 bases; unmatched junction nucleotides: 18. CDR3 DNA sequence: TGTGCCAGCAGTGCTCCCCCACGGCCACTAGCGGGAGGATGGAACGAGCAGTACTTC. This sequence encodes CASSAPPRPLAGGWNEQYF.